The entry below gives a single T cell receptor (beta chain) sequence along with its context. Its antigen remains unknown. This sample is part of a study of glioma-infiltrating T cells after dendritic cell vaccination. Study context: Patients had newly diagnosed or recurrent glioblastoma and received dendritic cell vaccines. Study results and limitations: The cohort had few patients with full blood and tumor sets.

All glioblastoma patients lacked an isocitrate dehydrogenase mutation. The PCR used 60 V beta and 13 J beta primers. Using immunoSEQ multiplex PCR, the repertoire was profiled, and TCRdb retains in-frame clones only, with some absent. The table records 50,000 to 80,000 clones, 82% of them present only once. The receptor's source is a human donor with glioblastoma. This sample comprised blood, obtained before dendritic cell vaccination.

The CDR3 region has the DNA TGTGCCAGCAGCGCGGGACTAGCGAAAGAGACCCAGTACTTC. Its translation is CASSAGLAKETQYF. The rearrangement uses TRBV9 and TRBJ2-5; the match to TRBD2 covers 10 bases. V was clipped by 3 bases and J by 3 bases; unmatched bases: 2. Germline assignment: CDR1 SGDLS and CDR2 YYNGEE. The CDR3 is 14 amino acids.